This T cell receptor beta chain was captured by sequencing in a study of blood T cell repertoires in COVID-19. As for the study in general: PBMCs, B-cell-depleted T cells, or T cells provided the cDNA or gDNA that made up the material.

This CDR3 is built from 16 residues. The germline CDR1 and CDR2 sequences are SGDLS and YYNGEE. With V trimmed by 0 bases and J by 6 bases, 11 bases remained unmatched. Study processing details: The authors estimated nucleated cell counts from reference gene primer amplification. TCRdb keeps only in-frame clones here, not all; method: immunoSEQ multiplex PCR. V, J and clone size are those of that table, while D and trimming were read from the DNA. The sample consists of under 200,000 clones, 80% to 85% of them appearing once. The receptor was isolated from a man aged 65 to 85 with active or convalescent COVID-19. The specimen was peripheral blood. The chain carries TRBV9 and TRBJ1-2; 7 bases map to TRBD1. CDR3 loop: CASSVEATGEINGYTF. CDR3 nucleotides: TGTGCCAGCAGCGTAGAAGCCACAGGGGAGATCAATGGCTACACCTTC.